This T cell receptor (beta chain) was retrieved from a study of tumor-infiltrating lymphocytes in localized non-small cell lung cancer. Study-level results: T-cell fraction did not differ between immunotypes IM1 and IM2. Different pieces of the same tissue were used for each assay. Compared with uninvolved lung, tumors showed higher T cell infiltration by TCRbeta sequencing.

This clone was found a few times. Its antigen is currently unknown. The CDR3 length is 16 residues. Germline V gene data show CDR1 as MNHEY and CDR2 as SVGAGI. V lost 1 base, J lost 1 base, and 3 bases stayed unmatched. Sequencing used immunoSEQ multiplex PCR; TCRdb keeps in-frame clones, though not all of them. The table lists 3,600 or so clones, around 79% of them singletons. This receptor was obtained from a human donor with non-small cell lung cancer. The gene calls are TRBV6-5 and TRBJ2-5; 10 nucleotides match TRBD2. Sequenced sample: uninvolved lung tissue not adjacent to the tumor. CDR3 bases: TGTGCCAGCAGTTACTTCCTAGCGGGGGCCCAAGAGACCCAGTACTTC. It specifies CASSYFLAGAQETQYF.